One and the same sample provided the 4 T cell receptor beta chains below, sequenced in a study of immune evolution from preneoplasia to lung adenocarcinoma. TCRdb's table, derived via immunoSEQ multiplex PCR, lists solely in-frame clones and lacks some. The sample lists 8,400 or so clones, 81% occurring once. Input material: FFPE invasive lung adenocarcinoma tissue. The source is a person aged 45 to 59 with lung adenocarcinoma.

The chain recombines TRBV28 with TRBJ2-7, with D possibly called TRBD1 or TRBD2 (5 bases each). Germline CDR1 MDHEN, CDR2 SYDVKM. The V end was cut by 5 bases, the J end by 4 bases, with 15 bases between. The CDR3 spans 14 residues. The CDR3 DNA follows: TGTGCCAGCAGTCCCCCGGGGCAGCAGTACGAGCAGTACTTC. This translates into CASSPPGQQYEQYF.

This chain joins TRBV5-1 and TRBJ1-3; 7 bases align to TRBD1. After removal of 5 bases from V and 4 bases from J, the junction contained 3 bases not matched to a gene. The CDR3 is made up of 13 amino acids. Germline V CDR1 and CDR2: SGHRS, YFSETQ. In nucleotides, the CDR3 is TGCGCCAGCAGTCAGGGGGAAGGAAACACCATATATTTT. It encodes CASSQGEGNTIYF.

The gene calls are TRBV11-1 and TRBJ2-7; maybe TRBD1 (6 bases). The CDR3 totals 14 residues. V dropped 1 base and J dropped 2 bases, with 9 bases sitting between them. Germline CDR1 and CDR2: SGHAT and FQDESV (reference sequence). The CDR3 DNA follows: TGTGCCAGCAGCTTAGAAGGACAGACCTACGAGCAGTACTTC. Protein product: CASSLEGQTYEQYF.

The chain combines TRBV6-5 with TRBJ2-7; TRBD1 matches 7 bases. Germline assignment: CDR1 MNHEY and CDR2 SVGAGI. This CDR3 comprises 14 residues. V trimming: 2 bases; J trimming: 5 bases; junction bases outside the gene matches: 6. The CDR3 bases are TGTGCCAGCAGTTACGGCAAGGGGGCCCACGAGCAGTACTTC. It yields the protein CASSYGKGAHEQYF.